This T cell receptor beta chain was captured in a study of PD-L1 blockade in urothelial cancer. Study-level background: Blood samples had a median of approximately 140,000 T cells, 75,000 or so unique TCRs, and clonality 0.080. Broader study findings: At the 3-week point, tumor-associated blood clones expanded more in durable-benefit patients.

The CDR3 runs to 15 residues. Germline V CDR1 and CDR2: SGHRS, YFSETQ. With 0 bases clipped from V and 4 bases from J, the junction kept 1 base outside the gene matches. In the case of this clone: As yet, its antigen is unknown.

Time point denoted: pretreatment peripheral blood. The repertoire was sequenced with immunoSEQ multiplex PCR; TCRdb's copy has only in-frame clones and lacks some. The sample has about 95,000 clones; around nine tenths are singletons. Sequenced here: PBMCs, sampled around atezolizumab (anti-PD-L1) treatment. This sequence was found in a man between 60 and 75 years old with urothelial cancer. This chain uses TRBV5-1 with TRBJ1-3; the match to TRBD1 covers 10 bases. CDR3: CASSLGDRGGNTIYF. CDR3 DNA: TGCGCCAGCAGCTTGGGGGACAGGGGCGGAAACACCATATATTTT. Combining the CDR3 with reference TRBV5-1 and TRBJ1-3 gives the whole variable domain KAGVTQTPRYLIKTRGQQVTLSCSPISGHRSVSWYQQTPGQGLQFLFEYFSETQRNKGNFPGRFSGRQFSNSRSEMNVSTLELGDSALYLCASSLGDRGGNTIYFGEGSWLTVV.